This T cell receptor (beta chain) was sequenced during a study of T cell responses to AZD1222 COVID-19 vaccine. The ends were cut back, 4 bases at V and 3 bases at J, with 17 bases in the middle. The germline CDR1 and CDR2 sequences are SGHRS and YFSETQ. This CDR3 is built from 15 residues. Assay: immunoSEQ multiplex PCR; the TCRdb copy retains only in-frame clones and omits some. The data contain over 110,000 clones, 93% of them singletons. The chain joins TRBV5-1 to TRBJ2-7; possible D gene TRBD2, 6 bases. The clonotype comes from an adult who had recovered from COVID-19. The sequences come from peripheral blood, collected after recovery from COVID-19. The CDR3 spells CASSLETGLLYEQYF. CDR3 DNA: TGCGCCAGCAGCCTGGAGACGGGACTCCTCTACGAGCAGTACTTC.